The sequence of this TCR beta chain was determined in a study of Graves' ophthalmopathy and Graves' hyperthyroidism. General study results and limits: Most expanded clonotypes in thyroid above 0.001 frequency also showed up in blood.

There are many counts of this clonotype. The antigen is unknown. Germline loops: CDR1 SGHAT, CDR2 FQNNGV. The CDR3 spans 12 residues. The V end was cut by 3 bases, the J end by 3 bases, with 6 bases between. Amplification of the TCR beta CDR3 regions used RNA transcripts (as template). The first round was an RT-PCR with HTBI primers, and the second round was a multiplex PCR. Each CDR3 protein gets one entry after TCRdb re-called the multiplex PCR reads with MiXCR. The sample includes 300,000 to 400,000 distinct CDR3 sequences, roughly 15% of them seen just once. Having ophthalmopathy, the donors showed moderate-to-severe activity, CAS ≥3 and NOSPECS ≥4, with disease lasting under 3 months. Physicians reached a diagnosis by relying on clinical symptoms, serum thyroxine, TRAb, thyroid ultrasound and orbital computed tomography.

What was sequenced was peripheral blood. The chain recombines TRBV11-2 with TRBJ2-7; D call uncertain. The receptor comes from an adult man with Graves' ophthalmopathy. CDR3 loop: CASSFNFYEQYF. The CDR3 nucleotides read TGTGCCAGCAGCTTCAACTTCTACGAGCAGTACTTC.